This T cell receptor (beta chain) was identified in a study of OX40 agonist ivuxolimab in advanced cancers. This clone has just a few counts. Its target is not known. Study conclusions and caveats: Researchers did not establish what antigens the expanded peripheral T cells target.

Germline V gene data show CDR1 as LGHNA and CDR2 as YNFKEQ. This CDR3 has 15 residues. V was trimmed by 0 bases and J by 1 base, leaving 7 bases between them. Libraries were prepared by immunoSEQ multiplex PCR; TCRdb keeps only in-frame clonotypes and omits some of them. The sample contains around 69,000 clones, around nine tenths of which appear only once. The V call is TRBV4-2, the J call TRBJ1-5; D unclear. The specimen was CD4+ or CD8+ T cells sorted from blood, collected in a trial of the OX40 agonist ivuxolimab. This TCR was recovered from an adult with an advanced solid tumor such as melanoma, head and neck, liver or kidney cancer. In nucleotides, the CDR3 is TGTGCCAGCAGCCAAGATAGCGGGAGCAATCAGCCCCAGCATTTT. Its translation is CASSQDSGSNQPQHF.